These T cell receptor beta chains were read from a single sample in a study of shared clonotypes between healthy human individuals. Some clones are missing from TCRdb's copy, which holds only in-frame ones; the method was immunoSEQ multiplex PCR. There are roughly 700,000 clones in the sample; 90% occur only once, and 30% to 40% lies in the top ten. Sample: memory CD8+ T cells from PBMCs. The receptors stem from a young man in good health. Some clones in this sample may be carry-over from other donors' samples. Both conserved end residues are part of each CDR3. Fields, in order: D gene, V gene, J gene, clone size, CDR3 DNA, CDR3 protein. A D gene is named only where the DNA matches it firmly. Some rows mark clone size as missing; the rest say once, few, many or name a class of expanded clone.

TRBD2	TRBV7-8	TRBJ2-7	NA	TGTGCCAGCAGCTTAGGGCTAGCGGGAGCTCAAGAGCAGTACTTC	CASSLGLAGAQEQYF
NA	TRBV4-1	TRBJ1-2	once	TGCGCCAGCAGCCCGCTAGGACTCAAAGGAGGCTACACCTTC	CASSPLGLKGGYTF
TRBD1	TRBV4-1	TRBJ2-7	few	TGCGCCAGCAGCCAATCACGCCTTAGGGACAGGGACGAGCAGTACTTC	CASSQSRLRDRDEQYF
TRBD2	TRBV11-2	TRBJ2-7	NA	TGTGCCAGCAGCTCCCTAGGCGGCGGGAGGCTTTCCTACGAGCAGTACTTC	CASSSLGGGRLSYEQYF
NA	TRBV25-1	TRBJ1-1	NA	TGTGCCAGCATTGGGGGACATCTCCCTGGGGACACTGAAGCTTTCTTT	CASIGGHLPGDTEAFF
TRBD2	TRBV4-1	TRBJ2-7	NA	TGCGCCAGCAGCCAAGTGTGGGGCGGGAGTGTGTACGAGCAGTACTTC	CASSQVWGGSVYEQYF
TRBD2	TRBV27	TRBJ2-1	NA	TGTGCCAGCAAGCCCTACCTAGCGGGAGTCAATGAGCAGTTCTTC	CASKPYLAGVNEQFF
TRBD1	TRBV19	TRBJ1-3	NA	TGTGCCAGTAGTCCCGGACAGGGGGCCGGAAACACCATATATTTT	CASSPGQGAGNTIYF
NA	TRBV6-1	TRBJ1-1	NA	TGTGCCAGCAGTAACATCTGGGGTGAAGCTTTCTTT	CASSNIWGEAFF
TRBD1	TRBV30	TRBJ1-1	many	TGTGCCTGGTGGGACAGGGTCGTGAACACTGAAGCTTTCTTT	CAWWDRVVNTEAFF
NA	TRBV13	TRBJ2-5	once	TGTGCCAGCAGCCCGGGACGCCGGCAAGAGACCCAGTACTTC	CASSPGRRQETQYF
NA	TRBV7-9	TRBJ2-5	NA	TGTGCCAGCAGCCCGGGGCTGGAGACCCAGTACTTC	CASSPGLETQYF
TRBD2	TRBV7-9	TRBJ2-5	NA	TGTGCCAGCAGGTCCCTAGCGGCAGGAGAGACCCAGTACTTC	CASRSLAAGETQYF
TRBD2	TRBV28	TRBJ2-1	NA	TGTGCCAGCAGTACCCGGGGGGGGGAACGGACCAATGAGCAGTTCTTC	CASSTRGGERTNEQFF
NA	TRBV7-2	TRBJ2-1	NA	TGTGCCAGCAGCCCCCGCGCCCTGTGGGATGAGCAGTTCTTC	CASSPRALWDEQFF
NA	TRBV9	TRBJ1-1	NA	TGTGCCAGCAGCGTAGAACAGAACACTGAAGCTTTCTTT	CASSVEQNTEAFF
NA	TRBV7-9	TRBJ1-1	NA	TGTGCCAGCAGCCTGGACATACTGAACACTGAAGCTTTCTTT	CASSLDILNTEAFF
TRBD2	TRBV4-3	TRBJ2-7	once	TGCGCCAGCAGCACTGGACTAGCGGGAGGGTCCTACGAGCAGTACTTC	CASSTGLAGGSYEQYF
NA	TRBV19	TRBJ2-5	NA	TGTGCCAGTAGGAGAGCAGGTGAAGGAGAGACCCAGTACTTC	CASRRAGEGETQYF
TRBD2	TRBV7-6	TRBJ2-5	NA	TGTGCCAGCAGCTTAGCGCTCGAGGGACTATTGCTTCAAGAGACCCAGTACTTC	CASSLALEGLLLQETQYF
TRBD1	TRBV7-8	TRBJ1-4	NA	TGTGCCAGCAGCTTTAACCCGGGACAGGCTCCTTCGTCTAATGAAAAACTGTTTTTT	CASSFNPGQAPSSNEKLFF
TRBD1	TRBV28	TRBJ1-5	NA	TGTGCCAGCAGTTTTTTCGACAGGGAGGCGAATCAGCCCCAGCATTTT	CASSFFDREANQPQHF
TRBD1	TRBV15	TRBJ2-7	NA	TGTGCCACCAGCCCCGGGACAGACTGGAACGAGCAGTACTTC	CATSPGTDWNEQYF
TRBD2	TRBV11-2	TRBJ2-1	NA	TGTGCCAGCAGCCCCCGTTTAGCGGGAGGGCCGGGGTCCTACAATGAGCAGTTCTTC	CASSPRLAGGPGSYNEQFF
TRBD1	TRBV7-6	TRBJ1-1	NA	TGTGCCAGCAGCTCAAATGACAGGGAGAGGACTGAAGCTTTCTTT	CASSSNDRERTEAFF
NA	TRBV7-7	TRBJ2-2	once	TGTGCCAGCAGCTTAGATATGCCGGGACGATCGAACACCGGGGAGCTGTTTTTT	CASSLDMPGRSNTGELFF
NA	TRBV18	TRBJ2-1	NA	TGTGCCAGCTCACCCCCGACGGATGTGGATGAGCAGTTCTTC	CASSPPTDVDEQFF
TRBD2	TRBV5-1	TRBJ2-5	NA	TGCGCCAGCAGCTTGGGACTAGCGGGAGTGGAGACCCAGTACTTC	CASSLGLAGVETQYF